This is a list of T cell receptor beta chains from one sample in a study of PD-L1 blockade in urothelial cancer. Repertoires were generated with immunoSEQ multiplex PCR, while TCRdb's copy carries only in-frame clones and drops some. The profile shows 50,000 to 60,000 clones, about 80% of them singletons. Sequencing used PBMCs, obtained around atezolizumab (anti-PD-L1) treatment. Receptors originate from a man aged 40-49 years with urothelial cancer. CDR3s include the opening cysteine and the closing phenylalanine or tryptophan. D genes are given only for firm matches. Only some rows state a clone size, as once, few, many or a class for expanded clones.

>-|TRBJ1-4|18|-|TRBV19
CASSIGLPRARPREKLFF
TGTGCCAGTAGTATAGGCCTTCCCAGGGCTAGACCAAGGGAAAAACTGTTTTTT
>-|TRBJ2-7|15|-|TRBV7-6
CASSLQPGIGYEQYF
TGTGCCAGCAGCTTACAGCCAGGGATAGGATACGAGCAGTACTTC
>-|TRBJ2-3|15|-|TRBV28
CASSFMSGGPDTQYF
TGTGCCAGCTCCTTTATGAGCGGAGGACCGGATACGCAGTATTTT
>-|TRBJ2-7|13|TRBD1|TRBV15
CATETGGGGEQYF
TGTGCCACCGAGACAGGGGGCGGGGGGGAGCAGTACTTC
>-|TRBJ2-3|15|TRBD1|TRBV6-6
CASSVRDRGRDTQYF
TGTGCCAGCAGCGTCCGGGACAGGGGGCGTGATACGCAGTATTTT
>-|TRBJ2-3|15|-|TRBV7-2
CASSFPGQIGDTQYF
TGTGCCAGCAGCTTCCCCGGACAGATCGGGGATACGCAGTATTTT
>-|TRBJ2-4|14|-|TRBV5-6
CASSLGPGENIQYF
TGTGCCAGCAGCCTCGGGCCGGGGGAGAACATTCAGTACTTC
>once|TRBJ2-3|15|TRBD1|TRBV9
CASSRRTGDTDTQYF
TGTGCCAGCAGCCGACGGACAGGGGACACAGATACGCAGTATTTT
>-|TRBJ1-1|15|TRBD1|TRBV4-2
CASSTRTGGNTEAFF
TGTGCCAGCAGCACCCGGACAGGAGGCAACACTGAAGCTTTCTTT
>-|TRBJ2-7|13|-|TRBV18
CASSRTRGAEQYF
TGTGCCAGCTCACGCACCAGGGGAGCCGAGCAGTACTTC
>once|TRBJ2-7|13|TRBD1|TRBV29-1
CSVTGTALYEQYF
TGCAGCGTTACCGGGACAGCTCTCTACGAGCAGTACTTC
>-|TRBJ2-7|14|-|TRBV10-3
CAIREGLVSYEQYF
TGTGCCATCCGCGAGGGACTCGTATCCTACGAGCAGTACTTC
>-|TRBJ2-1|15|TRBD2|TRBV11-2
CASSFPSGRANEQFF
TGTGCCAGCAGCTTCCCCAGCGGGAGGGCGAATGAGCAGTTCTTC
>-|TRBJ2-7|18|TRBD1|TRBV5-1
CASSFTGTGKIFSYEQYF
TGCGCCAGCAGCTTCACCGGGACAGGGAAGATTTTCTCCTACGAGCAGTACTTC
>few|TRBJ2-3|16|TRBD1|TRBV28
CASSYSTGALTDTQYF
TGTGCCAGCAGCTATTCGACAGGGGCTCTCACAGATACGCAGTATTTT
>-|TRBJ2-7|13|TRBD1|TRBV30
CAWRQGTTYEQYF
TGTGCCTGGAGACAGGGGACCACCTACGAGCAGTACTTC
>-|TRBJ1-2|14|TRBD1|TRBV9
CASSSRQGNYGYTF
TGTGCCAGCAGCTCCCGACAGGGCAACTATGGCTACACCTTC
>-|TRBJ2-1|14|TRBD2|TRBV6-4
CASAASGRSSEQFF
TGTGCCAGCGCCGCTAGCGGGAGGAGTAGTGAGCAGTTCTTC
>few|TRBJ2-2|17|TRBD2|TRBV4-2
CASSQGASSSGTGELFF
TGTGCCAGCAGCCAAGGGGCTAGCTCTAGCGGCACCGGGGAGCTGTTTTTT
>few|TRBJ2-7|14|-|TRBV7-9
CASSLVRGSHEQYF
TGTGCCAGCAGCTTAGTGCGGGGATCCCACGAGCAGTACTTC
>-|TRBJ2-2|15|TRBD1|TRBV28
CASSWDRGNTGELFF
TGTGCCAGCAGTTGGGACAGGGGGAACACCGGGGAGCTGTTTTTT
>-|TRBJ1-5|16|-|TRBV30
CAWNPGDWRSNQPQHF
TGTGCCTGGAATCCGGGGGACTGGCGAAGCAATCAGCCCCAGCATTTT
>-|TRBJ1-5|14|-|TRBV6-6
CASSSTAGVRPQHF
TGTGCCAGCAGTTCTACCGCAGGGGTAAGGCCCCAGCATTTT
>-|TRBJ2-1|16|-|TRBV7-9
CASSLALTSQDDEQFF
TGTGCCAGCAGCTTAGCTCTTACTAGTCAGGACGATGAGCAGTTCTTC